The rows below give T cell receptor beta chains drawn from one sample of a study of regulatory T cells in long-lasting Graves disease. TCRdb reprocessed the multiplex PCR reads via MiXCR and lists one record per CDR3 protein. The sample has some 240,000 distinct CDR3 sequences, less than 20% seen once; the top ten hold roughly 12%. This sample also appeared in a second study, on T cells in Graves' hyperthyroidism and ophthalmopathy.

This sample comprised peripheral blood mononuclear cells (PBMCs), obtained at new diagnosis, from a patient treated with antithyroid drugs. These receptors were obtained from a woman aged 25-40 years with Graves disease. CDR3s include the opening cysteine and the closing phenylalanine or tryptophan. A D gene is named only where the DNA matches it firmly. Size tells how often a clone was seen (once, few, many) or the class of an expanded clone, and some rows leave it out.

TRBD2 many TRBJ2-3 TRBV29-1 TGCAGCGTTTCCGCGGGGGGCGCAGATACGCAGTATTTT CSVSAGGADTQYF
TRBD2 many TRBJ2-5 TRBV5-1 TGCGCCAGCAGCATTGGGACTAGAGGCGGAGAGACCCAGTACTTC CASSIGTRGGETQYF
- - TRBJ1-2 TRBV6-1 TGTGCCAGCAGTTACGGGGTATGGAGTGGGGGCAGGCATGGCTACACCTTC CASSYGVWSGGRHGYTF
- few TRBJ1-4 TRBV10-1 TGCGCCAGCAGTGAAGGTGTTTCGGCATCCCTCAATGAAAAACTGTTTTTT CASSEGVSASLNEKLFF
- many TRBJ1-3 TRBV12-5 TGTGCTAGTGGTTTGTCGGGGCCTTCTGGAAACACCATATATTTT CASGLSGPSGNTIYF
TRBD1 many TRBJ1-1 TRBV28 TGTGCCAGCAGTTTATCAGGGATAGGGGGACAGTACACTGAAGCTTTCTTT CASSLSGIGGQYTEAFF
- - TRBJ2-1 TRBV5-8 TGTGCCAGCAGCTCCAGGGGATTCTCCTACAATGAGCAGTTCTTT CASSSRGFSYNEQFF
- few TRBJ2-5 TRBV2 TGTGCCAGCAGTGCCCCCGGAGCCCTAGAGACCCAGTACTTC CASSAPGALETQYF
TRBD2 many TRBJ2-3 TRBV3-1 TGTGCCAGCAGCCCCCACTGGCGGGAGGGCCTTCAGAATACGCAGTATTTT CASSPHWREGLQNTQYF
TRBD1 many TRBJ2-3 TRBV28 TGTGCCAGCAGTTTAGGCCGGACAGGGACAGTTGCAGATACGCAGTATTTT CASSLGRTGTVADTQYF
- many TRBJ1-5 TRBV19 TGTGCCAGTAGTATAGAAGGGGTCCAGCCCCAGCATTTT CASSIEGVQPQHF
- many TRBJ2-3 TRBV5-1 TGCGCCAGCAGCTTGGACGGGACACCCTCAACTCTCACAGATACGCAGTATTTT CASSLDGTPSTLTDTQYF
TRBD1 - TRBJ1-1 TRBV28 TGTGCCAGCAGTTCGGGAGGGACAGTAAATGAAGCTTTCTTT CASSSGGTVNEAFF
- many TRBJ2-3 TRBV5-1 TGCGCCAGCCAACAGTCACCCTTCACAGATACGCAGTATTTT CASQQSPFTDTQYF
TRBD2 many TRBJ2-1 TRBV11-2 TGTGCCAGCAGCTTAGGCCTAGCGGGAATCAATGAGCAGTTCTTC CASSLGLAGINEQFF
TRBD1 many TRBJ2-4 TRBV6-2/TRBV6-3 TGTGCCAGCAGTTACTCGAATAGGCAGGGGGCACAGTACTTC CASSYSNRQGAQYF
- many TRBJ2-7 TRBV7-9 TGTGCCAGCAGCTTTATAGGCAAGTACGAGCAGTACTTC CASSFIGKYEQYF
- few TRBJ1-5 TRBV30 TGTGCCTGGAGTCCTAGGGCGGGGGGGACCTTGGTTAGGCCCCAGCATTTT CAWSPRAGGTLVRPQHF
TRBD2 many TRBJ2-1 TRBV6-1 TGTGCCAGCAGACCGAAATTAGGACTAGCGCGGGTCGATGAGCAGTTCTTC CASRPKLGLARVDEQFF
- - TRBJ2-5 TRBV11-2 TGTGCCAGCCACAACCGGGAGACCCAGTACTTC CASHNRETQYF
TRBD1 - TRBJ1-1 TRBV6-1 TGTGCCAGCACTACCGGGACAGACACTGAAGCTTTCTTT CASTTGTDTEAFF
TRBD1 many TRBJ2-7 TRBV5-1 TGCGCCAGCAGCGTGACGGGGACAGGGGGGGACGAGCAGTACTTC CASSVTGTGGDEQYF
TRBD2 few TRBJ2-7 TRBV4-1 TGCGCCAGCAGCCAGCCCGGACTAGCCCACGAGCAGTACTTC CASSQPGLAHEQYF
- - TRBJ2-2 TRBV19 TGTGCCAGTGGACAGTTGAACACCGGGGAGCTGTTTTTT CASGQLNTGELFF
- many TRBJ1-5 TRBV24-1 TGTGCCACCAGTGGGGCAGGGTGGAATCAGCCCCAGCATTTT CATSGAGWNQPQHF
TRBD1 few TRBJ1-1 TRBV28 TGTGCCAGCAGTTTTTCCGCAATGACAGGGGTCGGGACTGAAGCTTTCTTT CASSFSAMTGVGTEAFF
- many TRBJ2-3 TRBV4-1 TGCGCCAGCAGCTCCTCCTTGGGGCTTCCCTCAGATACGCAGTATTTT CASSSSLGLPSDTQYF
TRBD1 many TRBJ1-3 TRBV10-3 TGTGCCATCAGCGGGACAGAAGGAAACACCATATATTTT CAISGTEGNTIYF
- many TRBJ2-7 TRBV29-1 TGCAGCGTTCGAATGGGGCTCGAGCAGTACTTC CSVRMGLEQYF
- many TRBJ1-5 TRBV2 TGTGCCAGCAGTGAAAGGTCAGGGGATCAGCCCCAGCATTTT CASSERSGDQPQHF
- many TRBJ1-1 TRBV10-3 TGTGCCATCAGGTCACCGAACACTGAAGCTTTCTTT CAIRSPNTEAFF
- many TRBJ2-3 TRBV3-1 TGTGCCAGCAGCCCCAAGGAAATGTGGGCAGCCACCTCTAGCACAGATACGCAGTATTTT CASSPKEMWAATSSTDTQYF
TRBD2 many TRBJ2-5 TRBV3-1 TGTGCCAGCAGCCAGGGACTAGCGGGACGAGAGACCCAGTACTTC CASSQGLAGRETQYF
TRBD1 many TRBJ1-4 TRBV30 TGTGCCTGGACCAGGGGGTGGAATGAAAAACTGTTTTTT CAWTRGWNEKLFF
TRBD2 - TRBJ2-1 TRBV5-1 TGCGCCAGCAGCTTGGGGCCTAGCGGGATGGACCACAATGAGCAGTTCTTC CASSLGPSGMDHNEQFF
- many TRBJ1-2 TRBV7-8 TGTGCCAGCAGCTTAGTGTCGGGCCTTAACGAGGGTGGCTACACCTTC CASSLVSGLNEGGYTF
- - TRBJ2-1 TRBV11-1 TGTGCCAGCAGCTTTGGCAGAAGCTCCTACAATGAGCAGTTCTTC CASSFGRSSYNEQFF
TRBD1 few TRBJ2-5 TRBV24-1 TGTGCCACCAGTGCCCTTTGGAGCTCCCGGGACAGCCAAGAGACCCAGTACTTC CATSALWSSRDSQETQYF
TRBD1 many TRBJ1-2 TRBV6-2/TRBV6-3 TGTGCCAGCAGTTACCCGGGACAGGCCAACTATGGCTACACCTTC CASSYPGQANYGYTF
TRBD2 - TRBJ2-3 TRBV28 TGTGCCAGCAGCCTCTACGGGAGGAGTAGGACAGATACGCAGTATTTT CASSLYGRSRTDTQYF
- many TRBJ1-4 TRBV30 TGTGCCTGGAGTCCCGGGGGGAAGGGAGGAAAACTGTTTTTT CAWSPGGKGGKLFF
- many TRBJ1-2 TRBV12-3/TRBV12-4 TGTGCCAGCAGAGACAGCTTGAACTATGGCTACACCTTC CASRDSLNYGYTF
- many TRBJ2-3 TRBV5-1 TGCGCCAGCAGCCCCCGTACCTCCACAGATACGCAGTATTTT CASSPRTSTDTQYF
- - TRBJ2-3 TRBV29-1 TGCAGCGTTGGGAGTGGCACAGATACGCAGTATTTT CSVGSGTDTQYF
- - TRBJ1-1 TRBV18 TGTGCCAGCTCACGGGGGACAAAGAACACTGAAGCTTTCTTT CASSRGTKNTEAFF
- many TRBJ1-2 TRBV25-1 TGTGCCAGCAGTGAAAGTGGGGGGCTCTATGGCTACACCTTC CASSESGGLYGYTF